This T cell receptor (beta chain) was captured in a study of blood T cell repertoires in COVID-19. The wider study: Acute-phase and convalescent COVID-19 samples originated in the United States, Italy and Spain. T cells, B-cell-depleted T cells, or PBMCs supplied cDNA or gDNA.

The data were produced by immunoSEQ multiplex PCR, yet TCRdb's version contains in-frame clones alone and is incomplete. The sample has some 360,000 clones; 80% to 90% are singletons. Losses at the gene ends were 1 base for V and 2 bases for J; bases not matched to a gene: 5. Germline lookup yields CDR1 MGHRA and CDR2 YSYEKL. The CDR3 sequence is 15 residues long. This receptor was identified in a woman aged 60-75 years with COVID-19, enrolled during active disease. Sequencing was performed on peripheral blood. The chain joins TRBV4-1 to TRBJ2-7; 7 nucleotides align to TRBD2. The CDR3 loop reads CASSQGAGSAYEQYF. The CDR3 nucleotides are TGCGCCAGCAGCCAAGGAGCGGGGTCTGCCTACGAGCAGTACTTC.